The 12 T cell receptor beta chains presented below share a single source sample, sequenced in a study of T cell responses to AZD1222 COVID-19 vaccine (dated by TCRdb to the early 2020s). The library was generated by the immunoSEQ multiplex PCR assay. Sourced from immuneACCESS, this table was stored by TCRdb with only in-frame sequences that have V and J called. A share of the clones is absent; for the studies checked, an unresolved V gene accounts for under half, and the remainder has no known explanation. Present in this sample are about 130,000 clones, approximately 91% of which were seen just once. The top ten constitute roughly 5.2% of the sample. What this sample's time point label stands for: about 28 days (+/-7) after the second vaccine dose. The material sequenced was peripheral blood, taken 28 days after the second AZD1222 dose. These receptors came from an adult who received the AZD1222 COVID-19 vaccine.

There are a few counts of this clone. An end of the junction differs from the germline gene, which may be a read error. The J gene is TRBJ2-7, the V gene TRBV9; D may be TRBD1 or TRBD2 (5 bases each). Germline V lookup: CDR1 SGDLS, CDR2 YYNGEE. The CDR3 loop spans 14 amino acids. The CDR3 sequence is CASSLWDDPYEQYF. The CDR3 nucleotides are TGTGCCAGCAGCCTGTGGGACGATCCCTATGAGCAGTACTTC.

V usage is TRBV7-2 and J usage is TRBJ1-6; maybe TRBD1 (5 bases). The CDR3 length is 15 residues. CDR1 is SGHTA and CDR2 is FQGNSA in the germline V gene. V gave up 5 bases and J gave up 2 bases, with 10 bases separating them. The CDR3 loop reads CASSLDNPYNSPLHF. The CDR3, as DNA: TGTGCCAGCAGCCTGGACAACCCCTATAATTCACCCCTCCACTTT.

This chain's CDR3 is CASSYSIPDRIEGYTF. Written as DNA, the CDR3 is TGTGCCAGCAGTTACTCGATTCCGGACAGAATTGAAGGCTACACCTTC. J is TRBJ1-2 and V is TRBV6-2 or TRBV6-3, with a tentative D call TRBD1 (6 bases). The germline CDR1 and CDR2 sequences are MNHEY and SVGEGT. The CDR3 is made up of 16 amino acids. The germline V and J ends were trimmed by 0 bases and 8 bases, with 19 bases remaining between them.

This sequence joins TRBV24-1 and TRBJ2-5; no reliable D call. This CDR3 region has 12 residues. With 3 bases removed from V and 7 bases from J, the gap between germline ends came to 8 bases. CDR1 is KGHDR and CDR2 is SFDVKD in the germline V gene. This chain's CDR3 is CATSDRVGTQYF. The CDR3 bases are TGTGCCACCAGTGATAGGGTCGGGACCCAGTACTTC.

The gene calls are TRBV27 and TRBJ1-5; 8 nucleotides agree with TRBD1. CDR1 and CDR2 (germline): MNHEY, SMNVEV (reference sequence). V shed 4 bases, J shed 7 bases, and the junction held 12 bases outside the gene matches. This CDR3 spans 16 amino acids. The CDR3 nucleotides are TGTGCCAGCAGTTCCCACCCCAGGGGGCGTAAACAGCCCCAGCATTTT. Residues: CASSSHPRGRKQPQHF.

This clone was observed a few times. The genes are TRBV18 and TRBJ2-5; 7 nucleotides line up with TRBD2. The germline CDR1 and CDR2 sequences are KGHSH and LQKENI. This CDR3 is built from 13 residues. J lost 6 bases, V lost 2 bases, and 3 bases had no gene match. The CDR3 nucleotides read TGTGCCAGCTCACCAAGGGAGGGCCAGACCCAGTACTTC. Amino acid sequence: CASSPREGQTQYF.

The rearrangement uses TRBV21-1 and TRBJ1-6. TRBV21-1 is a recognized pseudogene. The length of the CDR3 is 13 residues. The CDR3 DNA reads TGTGCCAGCAGCAAAACCCCCAGCCCACCCCTCCACTTT. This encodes CASSKTPSPPLHF.

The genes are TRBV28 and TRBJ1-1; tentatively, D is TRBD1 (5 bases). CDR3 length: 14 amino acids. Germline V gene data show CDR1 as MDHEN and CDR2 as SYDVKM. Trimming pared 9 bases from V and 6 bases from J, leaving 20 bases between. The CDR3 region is CARGPIGQIAEAFF. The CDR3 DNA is TGTGCCAGGGGACCCATCGGACAAATCGCTGAAGCTTTCTTT.

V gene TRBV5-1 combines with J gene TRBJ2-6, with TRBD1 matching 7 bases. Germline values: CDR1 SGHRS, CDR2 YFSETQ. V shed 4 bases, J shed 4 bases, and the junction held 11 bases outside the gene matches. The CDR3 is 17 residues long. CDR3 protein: CASSNRGQLGGANVLTF. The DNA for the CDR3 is TGCGCCAGCAGCAATAGGGGGCAACTAGGCGGGGCCAACGTCCTGACTTTC. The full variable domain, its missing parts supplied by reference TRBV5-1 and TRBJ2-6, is KAGVTQTPRYLIKTRGQQVTLSCSPISGHRSVSWYQQTPGQGLQFLFEYFSETQRNKGNFPGRFSGRQFSNSRSEMNVSTLELGDSALYLCASSNRGQLGGANVLTFGAGSRLTVL.

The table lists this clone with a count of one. CDR3 sequence reads: CAISESAGGVYEQFF. The DNA of the CDR3 is TGTGCCATCAGTGAGTCTGCGGGAGGGGTCTATGAGCAGTTCTTC. The rearrangement links TRBV10-3 to TRBJ2-1; 9 bases map to TRBD2. After removal of 0 bases from V and 8 bases from J, the junction contained 5 bases not matched to a gene. The CDR3 runs 15 residues. In germline, CDR1 is ENHRY, CDR2 SYGVKD.

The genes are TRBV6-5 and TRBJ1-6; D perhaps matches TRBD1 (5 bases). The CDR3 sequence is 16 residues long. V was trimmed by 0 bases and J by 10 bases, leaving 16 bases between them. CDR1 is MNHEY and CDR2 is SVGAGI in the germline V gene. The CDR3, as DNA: TGTGCCAGCAGTTACTCCGCTTCGGCACAGGTCTCACCCCTCCACTTT. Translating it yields CASSYSASAQVSPLHF.

The CDR3 nucleotides are TGTGCCAGCAGACGAACAGGGTCAGATACGCAGTATTTT. It yields the protein CASRRTGSDTQYF. The chain carries TRBV28 and TRBJ2-3; maybe TRBD1 (6 bases). Trimming left V 6 bases short and J 4 bases short, with 11 bases between. The length of the CDR3 is 13 residues. Looked up from germline, CDR1 is MDHEN and CDR2 is SYDVKM. The full variable domain, rest sourced from reference TRBV28 and TRBJ2-3, is DVKVTQSSRYLVKRTGEKVFLECVQDMDHENMFWYRQDPGLGLRLIYFSYDVKMKEKGDIPEGYSVSREKKERFSLILESASTNQTSMYLCASRRTGSDTQYFGPGTRLTVL.